This section outlines one TCR beta chain sequence together with its context. Its target is unknown. Germline is not matched at one junction end, which may reflect a read error. Germline lookup yields CDR1 KGHSH and CDR2 LQKENI. The CDR3 runs to 15 residues. This table comes from immunoSEQ multiplex PCR, and its TCRdb copy is limited to in-frame clones, with some not included. The repertoire holds a few hundred thousand clones, with around nine tenths as singletons. The record originates from a study of Ad26.COV2.S vaccination and SARS-CoV-2 variants. The treatment denotes: some 20 received Ad26.COV2.S at low or high dose, single or two shots; several received placebo; per-sample allocation not given. Specimen acquisition occurred on day 63 following the initial vaccine or placebo injection. Vaccination used an Ad26 vector expressing Wuhan-strain SARS-CoV-2 spike. Regarding the study as a whole: Spike-specific TCR breadth in vaccine recipients exceeded that seen in placebo recipients.

The V gene is TRBV18, the J gene TRBJ2-5; 9 nucleotides match TRBD2. Sequencing used peripheral blood, obtained in a trial of Ad26.COV2.S vaccine versus placebo. The receptor comes from a person between 18 and 59 years old who received the Ad26.COV2.S COVID-19 vaccine or a placebo. The CDR3 DNA sequence: TGTGCCAGCTCCCCACTCGCGGGGGGGCCAGAGACCCAGTACTTC. Translating it yields CASSPLAGGPETQYF.